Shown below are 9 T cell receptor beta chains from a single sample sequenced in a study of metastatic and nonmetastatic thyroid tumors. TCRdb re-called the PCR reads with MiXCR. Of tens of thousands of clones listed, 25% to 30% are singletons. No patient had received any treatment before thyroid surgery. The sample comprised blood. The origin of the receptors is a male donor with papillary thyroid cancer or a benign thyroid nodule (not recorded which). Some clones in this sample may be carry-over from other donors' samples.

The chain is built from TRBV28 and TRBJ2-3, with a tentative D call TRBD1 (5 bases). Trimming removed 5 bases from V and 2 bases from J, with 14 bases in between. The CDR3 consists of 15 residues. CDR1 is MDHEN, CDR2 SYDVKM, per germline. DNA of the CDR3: TGTGCCAGCAGTCCCCCGACAGAGCTCACAGATACGCAGTATTTT. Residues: CASSPPTELTDTQYF.

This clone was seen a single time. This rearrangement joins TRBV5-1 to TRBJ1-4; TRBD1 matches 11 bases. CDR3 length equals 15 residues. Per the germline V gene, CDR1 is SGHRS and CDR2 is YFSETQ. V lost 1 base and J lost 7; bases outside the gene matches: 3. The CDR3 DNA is TGCGCCAGCAGCTTGAGAGGGACAGGGGGTGAAAAACTGTTTTTT. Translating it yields CASSLRGTGGEKLFF.

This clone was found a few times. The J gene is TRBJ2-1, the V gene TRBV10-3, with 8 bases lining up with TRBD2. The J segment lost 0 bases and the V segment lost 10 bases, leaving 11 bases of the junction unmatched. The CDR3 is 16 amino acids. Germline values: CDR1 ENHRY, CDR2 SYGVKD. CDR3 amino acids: CATSTGGPSSYNEQFF. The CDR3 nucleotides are TGTGCCACGTCGACGGGAGGGCCAAGCTCCTACAATGAGCAGTTCTTC.

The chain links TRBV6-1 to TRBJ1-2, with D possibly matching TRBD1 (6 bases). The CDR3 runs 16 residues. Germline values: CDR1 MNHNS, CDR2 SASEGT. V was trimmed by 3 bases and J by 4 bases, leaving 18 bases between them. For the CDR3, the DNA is TGTGCCAGCAGTGATGAAACACAGGGAGAGGGCTATGGCTACACCTTC. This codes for CASSDETQGEGYGYTF.

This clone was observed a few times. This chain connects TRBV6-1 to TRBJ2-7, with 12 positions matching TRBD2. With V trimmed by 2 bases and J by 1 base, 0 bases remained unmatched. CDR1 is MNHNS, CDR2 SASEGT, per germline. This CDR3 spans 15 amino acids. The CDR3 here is CASSELAGGSYEQYF. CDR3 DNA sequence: TGTGCCAGCAGTGAACTAGCGGGAGGGTCCTACGAGCAGTACTTC.

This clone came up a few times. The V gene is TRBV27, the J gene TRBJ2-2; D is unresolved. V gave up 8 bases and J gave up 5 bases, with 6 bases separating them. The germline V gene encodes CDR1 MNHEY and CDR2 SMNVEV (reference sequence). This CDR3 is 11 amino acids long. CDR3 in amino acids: CASGRTGELFF. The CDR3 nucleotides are TGTGCCAGCGGACGGACCGGGGAGCTGTTTTTT.

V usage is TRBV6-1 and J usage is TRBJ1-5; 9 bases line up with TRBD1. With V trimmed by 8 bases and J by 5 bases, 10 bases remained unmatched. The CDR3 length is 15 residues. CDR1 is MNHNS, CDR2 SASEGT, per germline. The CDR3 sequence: CASSKQGAVHQPQHF. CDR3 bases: TGTGCCAGCTCCAAACAGGGGGCAGTTCATCAGCCCCAGCATTTT.

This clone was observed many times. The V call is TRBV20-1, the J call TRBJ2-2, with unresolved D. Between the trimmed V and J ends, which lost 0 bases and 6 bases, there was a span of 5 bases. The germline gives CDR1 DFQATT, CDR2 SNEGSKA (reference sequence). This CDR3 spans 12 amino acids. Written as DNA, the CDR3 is TGCAGTGCTAGAGACCGGGCCGGGGAGCTGTTTTTT. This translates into CSARDRAGELFF.

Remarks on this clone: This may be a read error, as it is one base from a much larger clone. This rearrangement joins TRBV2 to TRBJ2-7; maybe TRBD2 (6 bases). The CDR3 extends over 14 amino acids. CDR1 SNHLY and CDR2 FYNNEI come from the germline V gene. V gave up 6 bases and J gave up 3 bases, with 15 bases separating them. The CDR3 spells CASRGLSGDYEQYF. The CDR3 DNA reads TGTGCCAGCAGAGGACTATCGGGAGACTACGAGCAGTACTTC.